Below are 25 T cell receptor beta chains sequenced from a single sample in a study of cytomegalovirus exposure and HLA in healthy donors (TCRdb year 2017). Library preparation used the immunoSEQ multiplex PCR assay. For the multiplex PCR, a mixture combining 60 forward primers for TCR Vbeta segments and 13 reverse primers for TCR Jbeta segments was used. In TCRdb, the immuneACCESS table is reduced to in-frame sequences with V and J assigned. These tables do not hold every clone; where another copy was compared, an unresolved V gene accounts for under half, and the others remain unexplained. In all, the sample holds 100,000 to 150,000 clones, and roughly four fifths of those were seen once. Roughly 3.5% of the sample comes from the top ten. Sequenced material: PBMCs. All receptors come from a woman aged 40 to 50 in good health and CMV-seropositive.

The chain links TRBV2 to TRBJ2-7; 8 positions match TRBD2. CDR1 is SNHLY, CDR2 FYNNEI, per germline. The CDR3 extends over 15 amino acids. Trimming took 8 bases from V and 3 from J; bases not matched to a gene: 12. Here the CDR3 DNA reads TGTGCCAGCCAGGTAACTAGCGGAGGTTACTACGAGCAGTACTTC. The encoded protein is CASQVTSGGYYEQYF.

The rearrangement joins TRBV5-6 to TRBJ1-2, with a tentative D call TRBD1 (6 bases). This CDR3 comprises 15 residues. Trimming pared 1 base from V and 4 bases from J, leaving 14 bases between. Germline values: CDR1 SGHDT, CDR2 YYEEEE. The CDR3 nucleotides read TGTGCCAGCAGCTTGCGAGAACAGGGAGCCTATGGCTACACCTTC. Amino acids: CASSLREQGAYGYTF.

This rearrangement joins TRBV6-1 to TRBJ1-1; 10 bases agree with TRBD1. The CDR3 is made up of 16 amino acids. Germline lookup yields CDR1 MNHNS and CDR2 SASEGT. The junction had 8 bases not matched to a gene; V was cut back by 0 bases and J by 7 bases. The CDR3 DNA is TGTGCCAGCAGTGAAGCTGAAACGACAGGGGGCTGTGAAGCTTTCTTT. Residues: CASSEAETTGGCEAFF.

This chain connects TRBV9 to TRBJ1-1; D might be TRBD1 (6 bases). With 3 bases removed from V and 1 base from J, the gap between germline ends came to 7 bases. CDR1 and CDR2 from the germline V gene are SGDLS and YYNGEE. CDR3 size: 13 residues. The CDR3 bases are TGTGCCAGCAGCGCGACAGGGAACACTGAAGCTTTCTTT. Residues: CASSATGNTEAFF.

The chain joins TRBV11-3 to TRBJ2-3, with 8 bases aligning to TRBD2. This CDR3 has 14 residues. Germline CDR1 SGHNT, CDR2 YENEEA. Trimming took 4 bases from V and 4 from J; bases not matched to a gene: 4. The CDR3: CASSSGLAADTQYF. The CDR3, as DNA: TGTGCCAGCAGCTCCGGACTAGCAGCAGATACGCAGTATTTT.

The table lists this clone with a count of one. The rearrangement joins TRBV4-3 to TRBJ1-1; perhaps TRBD1 as D (5 bases). The CDR3 totals 15 residues. V was cut by 0 bases and J by 5 bases, with 13 bases left in between. Germline assignment: CDR1 LGHNA and CDR2 YSLEER. CDR3 region: CASSQDSGVETEAFF. In DNA form, the CDR3 reads TGCGCCAGCAGCCAAGATTCGGGGGTTGAGACTGAAGCTTTCTTT.

The genes are TRBV29-1 and TRBJ1-1, with 8 bases aligning to TRBD1. Per germline, CDR1 SQVTM and CDR2 ANQGSEA. This CDR3 comprises 14 residues. V was clipped by 6 bases and J by 4 bases; unmatched bases: 10. Here the CDR3 reads CSVEETGVGTEAFF. The DNA of the CDR3 is TGCAGCGTCGAGGAGACAGGGGTGGGCACTGAAGCTTTCTTT.

In DNA form, the CDR3 reads TGTGCCAGCAGCTTAAAGCCGGGACACGCAACCGACACTAACTATGGCTACACCTTC. Protein sequence: CASSLKPGHATDTNYGYTF. This chain connects TRBV5-6 to TRBJ1-2; a weak D match, TRBD1 (6 bases). CDR1 is SGHDT and CDR2 is YYEEEE in the germline V gene. Trimming shortened V by 2 bases and J by 0 bases, and 23 bases separated the two germline ends. This CDR3 region has 19 residues.

CDR3: CASSLTSGDSYEQYF. CDR3 coding DNA: TGCGCCAGCAGCTTGACTAGCGGGGACTCCTACGAGCAGTACTTC. The chain uses TRBV5-1 and TRBJ2-7; 10 bases agree with TRBD2. The CDR3 is made up of 15 amino acids. The germline V gene has CDR1 SGHRS and CDR2 YFSETQ. Trimming took 1 base from V and 0 from J; bases not matched to a gene: 1.

This chain uses TRBV5-8 with TRBJ2-1; 8 bases fit TRBD2. J was trimmed by 7 bases and V by 3 bases; bases with no gene match: 3. CDR1 is SGHTS, CDR2 YDEGEE, per germline. CDR3 length: 13 residues. This CDR3 is CASSSLAGNEQFF. The CDR3 nucleotides read TGTGCCAGCAGCTCGTTAGCGGGAAATGAGCAGTTCTTC.

The rearrangement links TRBV27 to TRBJ1-1, with D uncertain. CDR1 MNHEY and CDR2 SMNVEV come from the germline V gene (reference sequence). This CDR3 has 14 residues. V was cut by 1 base and J by 0 bases, with 6 bases left in between. This chain's CDR3 is CASSLWPMNTEAFF. The CDR3 region has the DNA TGTGCCAGCAGTTTATGGCCCATGAACACTGAAGCTTTCTTT.

The chain uses TRBV27 and TRBJ1-4; TRBD1 aligns across 7 bases. Germline V lookup: CDR1 MNHEY, CDR2 SMNVEV (reference sequence). The CDR3 extends over 15 amino acids. Trimming cost V 5 bases and J 7 bases; bases outside gene matches: 10. CDR3 sequence reads: CASSLQGLRGEKLFF. For the CDR3, the DNA is TGTGCCAGCAGTCTACAGGGGCTGAGGGGTGAAAAACTGTTTTTT.

This clone was picked up a small number of times. The chain combines TRBV7-9 with TRBJ1-1; D unclear. This CDR3 has 13 residues. CDR1 and CDR2 (germline): SEHNR, FQNEAQ (reference sequence). The germline V and J ends were trimmed by 5 bases and 0 bases, with 7 bases remaining between them. The CDR3: CASSAQMNTEAFF. DNA of the CDR3: TGTGCCAGCAGCGCACAGATGAACACTGAAGCTTTCTTT.

The chain joins TRBV18 to TRBJ2-1; 7 bases agree with TRBD1. The CDR3 is 15 residues long. J lost 5 bases, V lost 4 bases, and 8 bases had no gene match. Germline lookup yields CDR1 KGHSH and CDR2 LQKENI. This CDR3 is CASSLSGQANNEQFF. The CDR3 DNA sequence: TGTGCCAGCTCACTAAGCGGACAGGCGAACAATGAGCAGTTCTTC.

The chain employs TRBV7-9 and TRBJ1-1; D perhaps matches TRBD1 (5 bases). This CDR3 region has 15 residues. CDR1 and CDR2 (germline): SEHNR, FQNEAQ (reference sequence). Trimming left V 1 base short and J 0 bases short, with 9 bases between. Written as DNA, the CDR3 is TGTGCCAGCAGCTTAGGGTCAGGGATGAACACTGAAGCTTTCTTT. Amino acids: CASSLGSGMNTEAFF.

A word on this clone: Other DNA sequences in this specimen translate into the identical CDR3. The V call is TRBV9, the J call TRBJ2-7, with no clear D. Germline loops: CDR1 SGDLS, CDR2 YYNGEE. V was pared by 0 bases and J by 0 bases, with 4 bases between. The CDR3 has 13 residues. CDR3 region: CASSVGSSYEQYF. The CDR3 region has the DNA TGTGCCAGCAGCGTAGGGAGCTCCTACGAGCAGTACTTC.

The V and J genes are TRBV7-9 and TRBJ1-3; no definite D call. This CDR3 is 16 amino acids long. V lost 5 bases and J lost 0, with 14 bases in between. Germline CDR1 reads SEHNR; CDR2 reads FQNEAQ (reference sequence). The CDR3 nucleotides read TGTGCCAGCAGCCCGCGGAGTCCTTTCTCTGGAAACACCATATATTTT. Protein product: CASSPRSPFSGNTIYF.

This clone was seen a handful of times. The chain recombines TRBV7-9 with TRBJ1-1, with D possibly being TRBD1 (6 bases). V was pared by 5 bases and J by 1 base, with 8 bases between. The germline V gene has CDR1 SEHNR and CDR2 FQNEAQ (reference sequence). The CDR3 has 13 residues. The chain's CDR3 is CASSLDRNTEAFF. In DNA form, the CDR3 reads TGTGCCAGCAGCCTGGACAGGAACACTGAAGCTTTCTTT.

This clone was counted a few times. The gene calls are TRBV4-1 and TRBJ2-3; 9 positions agree with TRBD1. CDR3 length: 16 amino acids. V was clipped by 0 bases and J by 4 bases; unmatched bases: 5. Per the germline V gene, CDR1 is MGHRA and CDR2 is YSYEKL. In DNA form, the CDR3 reads TGCGCCAGCAGCCAAGATCGGGGACAGGGTTCAGATACGCAGTATTTT. Protein sequence: CASSQDRGQGSDTQYF.

V and J are TRBV7-9 and TRBJ2-2, with a tentative D call TRBD1 (5 bases). The V and J ends lost 6 bases and 2 bases respectively, with 10 bases between them. Germline CDR1 is SEHNR and CDR2 is FQNEAQ (reference sequence). The CDR3 has 14 residues. The CDR3 region is CASRYDRNTGELFF. CDR3 nucleotides: TGTGCCAGCAGATACGACAGAAACACCGGGGAGCTGTTTTTT.

V usage is TRBV28 and J usage is TRBJ2-7, with 9 bases lining up with TRBD1. V lost 5 bases to trimming and J lost 7 bases; unmatched junction nucleotides: 12. The CDR3 runs to 15 residues. The germline gives CDR1 MDHEN, CDR2 SYDVKM. The CDR3 sequence: CASSSLKTGGKEQYF. The CDR3 nucleotides are TGTGCCAGCAGTAGCTTAAAGACAGGGGGTAAAGAGCAGTACTTC. The entire variable domain, with the rest obtained from reference TRBV28 and TRBJ2-7, is as follows: DVKVTQSSRYLVKRTGEKVFLECVQDMDHENMFWYRQDPGLGLRLIYFSYDVKMKEKGDIPEGYSVSREKKERFSLILESASTNQTSMYLCASSSLKTGGKEQYFGPGTRLTVT.

J is TRBJ1-4 and V is TRBV7-6, with a weak D call TRBD1 (6 bases). The length of the CDR3 is 13 residues. The V gene's germline CDR1 is SGHVS and CDR2 FNYEAQ. V was pared by 5 bases and J by 8 bases, with 12 bases between. The CDR3 DNA reads as TGTGCCAGCAGCATACAGGGTGGGGAAAAACTGTTTTTT. Translated: CASSIQGGEKLFF.

The V and J genes are TRBV13 and TRBJ2-1, with D possibly being TRBD1 (6 bases). CDR1 and CDR2 from the germline V gene are PRHDT and FYEKMQ (reference sequence). The CDR3 has 17 residues. V was cut by 4 bases and J by 1 base, with 17 bases left in between. The CDR3 nucleotides are TGTGCCAGCAGCTATATACAGGGATTCAATTCCTACAATGAGCAGTTCTTC. It codes for CASSYIQGFNSYNEQFF.

This clone came up once. The CDR3 DNA reads as TGTGCCAGCACCACAAGTGGAAACACCATATATTTT. Its translation: CASTTSGNTIYF. This rearrangement joins TRBV6-6 to TRBJ1-3; the D is unclear. From germline, CDR1 is MNHNY and CDR2 SVGAGI (reference sequence). The CDR3 covers 12 residues. Trimming removed 7 bases at V and 3 bases at J, with 7 bases between.

V gene TRBV4-1 combines with J gene TRBJ2-7, with D maybe TRBD2 (5 bases). CDR1 MGHRA and CDR2 YSYEKL come from the germline V gene. Trimming took off 1 base at V and 4 bases at J, with 11 bases between the two ends. There are 14 residues in the CDR3. The DNA for the CDR3 is TGCGCCAGCAGCCAAGTTCTAGCCGGGTACGAGCAGTACTTC. Its translation is CASSQVLAGYEQYF.